Each of the 30 T cell receptor beta chains below was sequenced from the same sample in a study of T cell repertoires in cytomegalovirus infection. TCRdb analysed the reads with MiXCR anew, one entry per CDR3 protein. This sample carries roughly 180,000 distinct CDR3 sequences, 15% to 20% of them seen once, and the ten largest clones take approximately 25%. Sequencing was done on a sample of CD8+ T cells from PBMCs. The receptors come from a human donor in good health (CMV status not recorded). Some clones in this sample may be carry-over from other donors' samples.

Only a few counts were recorded for this clonotype. The chain uses TRBV7-9 and TRBJ1-1; D call uncertain. The CDR3 spans 12 residues. V lost 6 bases to trimming and J lost 1 base, with 6 bases between them. CDR1 and CDR2 (germline): SEHNR, FQNEAQ (reference sequence). CDR3 amino acids: CASSPWNTEAFF. CDR3 bases: TGTGCCAGCAGTCCGTGGAACACTGAAGCTTTCTTT.

A few counts support this clonotype. This chain's CDR3 is CASSPTGPTDTQYF. The CDR3 DNA reads as TGTGCCAGCAGCCCGACAGGGCCCACAGATACGCAGTATTTT. J is TRBJ2-3 and V is TRBV28; 7 bases agree with TRBD1. Germline V gene lookup returns CDR1 MDHEN and CDR2 SYDVKM. The CDR3 spans 14 residues. The ends lost 6 bases at V and 2 bases at J; junction bases unmatched: 5. Combining the CDR3 with reference TRBV28 and TRBJ2-3 gives the whole variable domain DVKVTQSSRYLVKRTGEKVFLECVQDMDHENMFWYRQDPGLGLRLIYFSYDVKMKEKGDIPEGYSVSREKKERFSLILESASTNQTSMYLCASSPTGPTDTQYFGPGTRLTVL.

This clonotype was counted between two and nine times. The gene calls are TRBV5-6 and TRBJ2-1; possible D gene TRBD2, 5 bases. Germline CDR1 is SGHDT and CDR2 is YYEEEE. V was pared by 4 bases and J by 4 bases, with 12 bases between. The CDR3 has 14 amino acids. In DNA, the CDR3 is TGTGCCAGCAGCCCCGGGATGGGGTACAATGAGCAGTTCTTC. It codes for CASSPGMGYNEQFF.

This clonotype was seen a single time. As DNA, the CDR3 is TGCAGTGCTAGAGTAAACTGGAGCTCCTACGAGCAGTACTTC. Translating gives CSARVNWSSYEQYF. J is TRBJ2-7 and V is TRBV20-1, with D uncertain. This CDR3 is 14 amino acids long. With 1 base removed from V and 0 bases from J, the gap between germline ends came to 10 bases. Germline V gives CDR1 DFQATT, CDR2 SNEGSKA (reference sequence).

There are a few counts of this clonotype. The chain recombines TRBV12-3 or TRBV12-4 with TRBJ2-2, with a possible D match to TRBD2 (5 bases). The CDR3 sequence is 15 residues long. V lost 3 bases to trimming and J lost 1 base, with 9 bases between them. CDR3 nucleotide sequence: TGTGCCAGCAGTTTGAGGGCAGTGAACACCGGGGAGCTGTTTTTT. It codes for CASSLRAVNTGELFF.

Ten or more counts support this clonotype. The chain links TRBV7-2 to TRBJ1-2; D may be TRBD1 (5 bases). This CDR3 is 15 amino acids long. Germline V lookup: CDR1 SGHTA, CDR2 FQGNSA. With 5 bases removed from V and 3 bases from J, the gap between germline ends came to 16 bases. CDR3 amino acids: CASSRLFVGDYGYTF. Here the CDR3 DNA reads TGTGCCAGCAGCCGACTCTTCGTGGGGGACTATGGCTACACCTTC.

This clonotype was counted between two and nine times. The gene calls are TRBV7-3 and TRBJ2-3, with unresolved D. Germline-derived CDR1 and CDR2 are SGHTA and FQGTGA. This CDR3 spans 14 amino acids. V was cut by 6 bases and J by 5 bases, with 15 bases left in between. The CDR3 sequence: CASSHPASGDTQYF. Here the CDR3 DNA reads TGTGCCAGCAGTCACCCTGCCTCGGGAGATACGCAGTATTTT. Looking up the rest from reference TRBV7-3 and TRBJ2-3 gives the full variable domain: GAGVSQTPSNKVTEKGKYVELRCDPISGHTALYWYRQSLGQGPEFLIYFQGTGAADDSGLPNDRFFAVRPEGSVSTLKIQRTERGDSAVYLCASSHPASGDTQYFGPGTRLTVL.

The chain joins TRBV12-3 or TRBV12-4 to TRBJ1-1; D is undetermined. CDR3 length: 15 amino acids. V lost 7 bases and J lost 0, with 15 bases in between. DNA for the CDR3: TGTGCCAGCACCCCTCTCGGAGGCATGAACACTGAAGCTTTCTTT. It codes for CASTPLGGMNTEAFF.

The rearrangement uses TRBV28 and TRBJ2-1, with 13 positions matching TRBD2. With 9 bases clipped from V and 7 bases from J, the junction kept 6 bases outside the gene matches. The CDR3 consists of 14 residues. The germline V gene encodes CDR1 MDHEN and CDR2 SYDVKM. Here the CDR3 reads CASRTSGGGNEQFF. The CDR3 DNA is TGTGCCAGTAGGACTAGCGGGGGAGGGAATGAGCAGTTCTTC.

In this sample, this clonotype turned up a few times. The junction differs from germline at one of its ends, possibly a read error. V gene TRBV12-3 or TRBV12-4 combines with J gene TRBJ2-5, with a weak D call TRBD2 (6 bases). The CDR3 is 16 amino acids. The CDR3 DNA sequence: TGTGCCAGCAGTTTCGAACCGGGGGATATGCAAGATACCCAGTACTTC. Translating gives CASSFEPGDMQDTQYF.

The rearrangement uses TRBV6-1 and TRBJ2-1; possibly TRBD1 for D (6 bases). CDR3 length: 15 residues. Germline-derived CDR1 and CDR2 are MNHNS and SASEGT. Trimming pared 6 bases from V and 0 bases from J, leaving 12 bases between. The CDR3 nucleotides read TGTGCCAGCAGAAACCAGGGGCTCTCCTACAATGAGCAGTTCTTC. Its translation: CASRNQGLSYNEQFF.

The CDR3 DNA reads as TGTGCCAGCAGTTTCTGGACTAGCGGGGGCTCCTACGAGCAGTACTTC. Amino acid sequence: CASSFWTSGGSYEQYF. V is TRBV12-3 or TRBV12-4 and J is TRBJ2-7, with TRBD2 identical over 13 bases. There are 16 residues in the CDR3. Germline trimming cut 3 bases from V and 0 bases from J; bases unmatched to any gene: 2.

This sequence joins TRBV29-1 and TRBJ1-2, with 8 bases identical to TRBD1. Unmatched junction bases numbered 5, after V lost 0 bases and J lost 8 bases. CDR3 length: 13 residues. Per germline, CDR1 SQVTM and CDR2 ANQGSEA. CDR3 protein: CSVEDDRGLGYTF. In nucleotides, the CDR3 is TGCAGCGTTGAAGATGACAGGGGATTAGGCTACACCTTC.

This clonotype was detected a few times. The rearrangement uses TRBV4-3 and TRBJ2-7, with TRBD1 as a possible D gene (6 bases). V lost 0 bases, J lost 2 bases, and 17 bases lay in between. The CDR3 covers 17 residues. The germline V gene encodes CDR1 LGHNA and CDR2 YSLEER. CDR3 DNA: TGCGCCAGCAGCCAAGATCGTTGGCAGGGGATAACCTACGAGCAGTACTTC. This codes for CASSQDRWQGITYEQYF.

The chain combines TRBV7-2 with TRBJ1-2; D may be TRBD1 (5 bases). This CDR3 is 13 amino acids long. Germline CDR1 is SGHTA and CDR2 is FQGNSA. Deletions cut 7 bases from V and 7 bases from J, with 16 bases between. The CDR3: CASTTTGRGGYTF. DNA for the CDR3: TGTGCCAGCACCACAACGGGGCGGGGTGGCTACACCTTC.

This clonotype came up a few times. For the CDR3, the DNA is TGTGCCAGCAGCTTAATCGGGGGTCACACCGGGGAGCTGTTTTTT. Translated, it gives CASSLIGGHTGELFF. The genes are TRBV7-3 and TRBJ2-2; possibly TRBD2 for D (6 bases). The CDR3 is made up of 15 amino acids. Trimming took 1 base from V and 3 from J, leaving 9 bases between them. CDR1 and CDR2 from the germline V gene are SGHTA and FQGTGA.

Concerning this clonotype itself: This may come from a read error, since a much larger clone is one base off. CDR3 loop: CASSSMSNEQYF. DNA for the CDR3: TGTGCCAGCAGCTCCATGAGCAACGAGCAGTACTTC. The chain joins TRBV7-2 to TRBJ2-7; D is unclear. Per the germline V gene, CDR1 is SGHTA and CDR2 is FQGNSA. This CDR3 is built from 12 residues. Trimming took 4 bases from V and 5 from J, leaving 9 bases between them.

This clonotype was observed many times. The chain carries TRBV28 and TRBJ2-6; TRBD1 matches at 7 bases. V trimming: 6 bases; J trimming: 0 bases; junction bases outside the gene matches: 8. CDR1 is MDHEN and CDR2 is SYDVKM in the germline V gene. The CDR3 is made up of 17 amino acids. This chain's CDR3 is CASRGTVLISGANVLTF. In nucleotides, the CDR3 is TGTGCCAGCAGGGGGACAGTACTCATCTCTGGGGCCAACGTCCTGACTTTC.

This clonotype was observed a few times. The chain uses TRBV7-9 and TRBJ2-3; TRBD1 might be the D (5 bases). Trimming cost V 1 base and J 6 bases, with 14 bases left between them. The CDR3 sequence is 15 residues long. In germline, CDR1 is SEHNR, CDR2 FQNEAQ (reference sequence). The chain's CDR3 is CASSLGDSQADTQYF. The CDR3 coding sequence is TGTGCCAGCAGCTTAGGAGACAGCCAGGCGGATACGCAGTATTTT.

The CDR3 DNA sequence: TGTGCCAGCAGCGGCCAGGGGGGGGGATCCTACAATGAGCAGTTCTTC. Translation: CASSGQGGGSYNEQFF. This chain uses TRBV7-2 with TRBJ2-1; D is tentatively TRBD1 or TRBD2 (7 bases each). Trimming cost V 5 bases and J 1 base, with 15 bases left between them. The germline CDR1 and CDR2 sequences are SGHTA and FQGNSA. The CDR3 contains 16 residues.

This clonotype was counted only a few times. This rearrangement joins TRBV7-2 to TRBJ1-1; 7 bases match TRBD1. This CDR3 contains 14 residues. Germline V gives CDR1 SGHTA, CDR2 FQGNSA. The V segment lost 5 bases and the J segment 4 bases; nucleotides outside the gene matches: 7. The CDR3 DNA is TGTGCCAGCAGCCAAACAGGGGCGGTCACTGAAGCTTTCTTT. Its protein product is CASSQTGAVTEAFF.

This clonotype turned up a few times. The chain has TRBV19 and TRBJ1-1; D gene ambiguous. V was clipped by 3 bases and J by 3 bases, with 17 bases between them. The CDR3 has 16 amino acids. Germline CDR1 is LNHDA and CDR2 is SQIVND (reference sequence). CDR3 residues: CASSMVWRAEDTEAFF. As DNA, the CDR3 is TGTGCCAGTAGTATGGTGTGGCGCGCGGAAGACACTGAAGCTTTCTTT.

This clonotype was seen more than once but under ten times. The rearrangement joins TRBV12-3 or TRBV12-4 to TRBJ2-1; 8 bases align to TRBD2. V lost 5 bases to trimming and J lost 8 bases; unmatched junction nucleotides: 8. The length of the CDR3 is 14 residues. The CDR3 DNA sequence: TGTGCCAGCAGTAATGGGACTAGTTCGGATGAGCAGTTCTTC. Translation gives CASSNGTSSDEQFF.

The CDR3 nucleotides read TGCAGTGCTAGAGGGGCGACGAACACTGAAGCTTTCTTT. This encodes CSARGATNTEAFF. The chain uses TRBV20-1 and TRBJ1-1, with D hard to call. The germline V gene encodes CDR1 DFQATT and CDR2 SNEGSKA (reference sequence). The ends were cut back, 1 base at V and 1 base at J, with 7 bases in the middle. This CDR3 region has 13 residues.

The chain's CDR3 is CSAKDTFSYNEQFF. DNA of the CDR3: TGCAGTGCTAAGGACACCTTCTCCTACAATGAGCAGTTCTTC. This chain uses TRBV20-1 with TRBJ2-1; the D gene is possibly TRBD1 (5 bases). CDR3 length: 14 amino acids. V was shortened by 4 bases and J by 0 bases, with 10 bases between the two germline ends. Germline V gene data show CDR1 as DFQATT and CDR2 as SNEGSKA (reference sequence).

The CDR3 loop reads CASLGRLNTEAFF. CDR3 coding DNA: TGCGCCAGCTTGGGACGGCTCAACACTGAAGCTTTCTTT. The rearrangement joins TRBV4-1 to TRBJ1-1, with D perhaps matching TRBD1 (5 bases). Germline V gene sequence: CDR1 MGHRA, CDR2 YSYEKL. The CDR3 is 13 residues long. V was trimmed by 8 bases and J by 2 bases, leaving 12 bases between them.

This clonotype has only a few counts. The rearrangement uses TRBV7-8 and TRBJ2-2, with D unclear. The CDR3 is made up of 13 amino acids. V lost 2 bases and J lost 7, with 8 bases in between. Germline assignment: CDR1 SGHVS and CDR2 FQNEAQ. This CDR3 is CASSLSSGGELFF. Written as DNA, the CDR3 is TGTGCCAGCAGCTTATCTTCTGGCGGGGAGCTGTTTTTT.

This clonotype has only a few counts. The DNA for the CDR3 is TGTGCCAGCAGCTTAGTGTCCAGAAACTCCTACAATGAGCAGTTCTTC. Protein product: CASSLVSRNSYNEQFF. The rearrangement links TRBV7-8 to TRBJ2-1; no firm D call. Trimming shortened V by 1 base and J by 0 bases, and 10 bases separated the two germline ends. The CDR3 contains 16 residues. Germline lookup yields CDR1 SGHVS and CDR2 FQNEAQ.

The chain uses TRBV15 and TRBJ2-7; 9 bases map to TRBD1. Losses at the gene ends were 8 bases for V and 2 bases for J; bases not matched to a gene: 10. The CDR3 has 15 amino acids. Germline V gene lookup returns CDR1 LNHNV and CDR2 YYDKDF (reference sequence). The CDR3 DNA follows: TGTGCCACCCGTGACTCCGGGACAGGGACCTACGAGCAGTACTTC. It encodes CATRDSGTGTYEQYF.

This clonotype was found a few times. V is TRBV4-1 and J is TRBJ2-5; 7 bases line up with TRBD2. V lost 5 bases and J lost 3; bases outside the gene matches: 9. The CDR3 sequence is 15 residues long. Germline V gene sequence: CDR1 MGHRA, CDR2 YSYEKL. CDR3 coding DNA: TGCGCCAGCAGCATCTTGAGCGGGGCGAAAGAGACCCAGTACTTC. It translates to CASSILSGAKETQYF.